Each of the 22 T cell receptor beta chains below was sequenced from the same sample in a study of human T cells and chemical hapten exposure. Stated time point: patch test 2, 6 weeks after DPC sensitization. Described treatment: therapeutic diphenylcyclopropenone sensitization with weekly scalp DPC. TCRdb independently ran MiXCR on the RACE reads; one entry per CDR3 protein. The sample shows under 450,000 distinct CDR3 sequences, about 6% of them seen only once. The sequences come from whole blood, collected in connection with sensitization to the hapten diphenylcyclopropenone (DPC). Every receptor here comes from a woman under 30 with alopecia areata. Some clones in this sample may be carry-over from other donors' samples.

This clonotype was seen repeatedly, ten times or more. The rearrangement links TRBV7-9 to TRBJ1-5; D perhaps matches TRBD1 (6 bases). Per the germline V gene, CDR1 is SEHNR and CDR2 is FQNEAQ (reference sequence). V was clipped by 2 bases and J by 7 bases, with 18 bases between them. This CDR3 is built from 16 residues. The CDR3 sequence is CASSLSGAGVWQPQHF. CDR3 coding DNA: TGTGCCAGCAGCTTATCAGGGGCAGGGGTTTGGCAGCCCCAGCATTTT.

The chain joins TRBV18 to TRBJ2-3; D not certain. The germline CDR1 and CDR2 sequences are KGHSH and LQKENI. The CDR3 contains 16 residues. V was trimmed by 1 base and J by 5 bases, leaving 16 bases between them. CDR3 region: CASSPRAGLAEDTQYF. In DNA, the CDR3 is TGTGCCAGCTCACCACGAGCAGGATTGGCCGAAGATACGCAGTATTTT.

The CDR3 loop reads CASRAGGLNEQFF. CDR3 nucleotides: TGTGCCAGTAGGGCGGGGGGCCTCAATGAGCAGTTCTTC. The chain couples TRBV19 to TRBJ2-1; 8 nucleotides line up with TRBD2. Germline V CDR1 and CDR2: LNHDA, SQIVND (reference sequence). V dropped 6 bases and J dropped 6; count of bases not matched to a gene: 4. The CDR3 has 13 amino acids.

The V gene is TRBV6-6, the J gene TRBJ2-7, with D possibly being TRBD2 (5 bases). Germline lookup yields CDR1 MNHNY and CDR2 SVGAGI (reference sequence). The CDR3 contains 14 residues. The V gene lost 6 bases and the J gene lost 2 bases, with 14 bases spanning the gap. CDR3: CASSSARRAYEQYF. CDR3 in DNA: TGTGCCAGCAGCTCGGCAAGGCGGGCCTACGAGCAGTACTTC.

This clonotype was picked up many times. V gene TRBV20-1 combines with J gene TRBJ2-5; 13 bases are a match to TRBD2. From germline, CDR1 is DFQATT and CDR2 SNEGSKA (reference sequence). V lost 5 bases, J lost 3 bases, and 3 bases stayed unmatched. This CDR3 comprises 14 residues. The CDR3 DNA is TGCAGTGCTTGGACTAGCGGGGGCGAAGAGACCCAGTACTTC. This gives the protein CSAWTSGGEETQYF.

The chain couples TRBV18 to TRBJ1-5, with D uncertain. CDR1 and CDR2 (germline): KGHSH, LQKENI. This CDR3 has 15 residues. The V end lost 6 bases, the J end lost 3 bases, and 15 bases lay between the germline ends. The CDR3 region has the DNA TGTGCCAGCTCCCTGGAAAGGGCTATCAATCAGCCCCAGCATTTT. Its protein is CASSLERAINQPQHF.

About this clonotype: This may arise from a read error, as a much more abundant clone is one base away. The chain has TRBV28 and TRBJ2-7, with D perhaps matching TRBD2 (5 bases). The CDR3 is 14 residues long. V was clipped by 3 bases and J by 1 base, with 10 bases between them. The germline CDR1 and CDR2 sequences are MDHEN and SYDVKM. The CDR3 reads CASSFPGNSYEQYF. As DNA, the CDR3 is TGTGCCAGCAGTTTCCCGGGAAATTCCTACGAGCAGTACTTC.

In this sample, this clonotype turned up many times. The rearrangement joins TRBV4-3 to TRBJ1-2; D is unresolved. This CDR3 has 14 amino acids. The V end was cut by 0 bases, the J end by 4 bases, with 9 bases between. The germline V gene encodes CDR1 LGHNA and CDR2 YSLEER. The DNA for the CDR3 is TGCGCCAGCAGCCAAGATCGGCAGGTCTATGGCTACACCTTC. Translation: CASSQDRQVYGYTF.

Only a few counts were recorded for this clonotype. The CDR3 region has the DNA TGCGCCAGCAGCCAGGACAGGGTGGGCAATCAGCCCCAGCATTTT. Translation: CASSQDRVGNQPQHF. The chain links TRBV4-3 to TRBJ1-5; 8 bases agree with TRBD1. From germline, CDR1 is LGHNA and CDR2 YSLEER. Unmatched junction bases numbered 3, after V lost 3 bases and J lost 2 bases. This CDR3 contains 15 residues.

Ten or more counts support this clonotype. V usage is TRBV12-3 or TRBV12-4 and J usage is TRBJ1-4; tentative D call: TRBD1 (5 bases). This CDR3 spans 14 amino acids. V shed 5 bases and J shed 6 bases, with 13 bases lying between them. CDR3 sequence (DNA): TGTGCCAGCAGTCGACAGATATTTGATGAAAAACTGTTTTTT. Translating it yields CASSRQIFDEKLFF.

The chain employs TRBV6-5 and TRBJ2-7; D uncertain. The CDR3 runs 14 residues. The V gene lost 2 bases and the J gene lost 6 bases, with 14 bases spanning the gap. Germline CDR1 MNHEY, CDR2 SVGAGI. The CDR3 spells CASSYTLPGSEQYF. The CDR3 DNA is TGTGCCAGCAGTTACACGTTGCCGGGTAGCGAGCAGTACTTC.

The chain uses TRBV6-5 and TRBJ1-1, with TRBD1 matching over 7 bases. This CDR3 comprises 14 residues. Germline CDR1 MNHEY, CDR2 SVGAGI. With 2 bases clipped from V and 5 bases from J, the junction kept 5 bases outside the gene matches. The CDR3 is CASSYRQGETEAFF. Here the CDR3 DNA reads TGTGCCAGCAGTTACCGGCAGGGGGAAACTGAAGCTTTCTTT.

This clonotype was seen at least ten times. V is TRBV12-5 and J is TRBJ1-1; TRBD1 matches 7 bases. J was trimmed by 1 base and V by 2 bases; bases with no gene match: 7. The CDR3 has 16 residues. Germline CDR1 and CDR2: LGHNT and FRNRAP. CDR3 in DNA: TGTGCTAGTGGTTTGACACGACAGGGACCGAACACTGAAGCTTTCTTT. Its protein product is CASGLTRQGPNTEAFF.

This clonotype has at least ten counts. The rearrangement uses TRBV27 and TRBJ2-5; D is uncertain. Germline lookup yields CDR1 MNHEY and CDR2 SMNVEV (reference sequence). Trimming took off 6 bases at V and 7 bases at J, with 12 bases between the two ends. The CDR3 is 12 residues long. This chain's CDR3 is CASRRTMGTQYF. CDR3 in DNA: TGTGCCAGCAGGAGGACGATGGGGACCCAGTACTTC.

The rearrangement uses TRBV10-3 and TRBJ2-7; no definite D call. Germline CDR1 ENHRY, CDR2 SYGVKD. The CDR3 consists of 13 residues. V shed 6 bases and J shed 7 bases, with 16 bases lying between them. This chain's CDR3 is CAIRAGWGEEQYF. The CDR3 DNA is TGTGCCATCAGGGCCGGGTGGGGTGAAGAGCAGTACTTC.

The J gene is TRBJ1-4, the V gene TRBV18, with D possibly TRBD1 on 5 matching bases. The V end was cut by 3 bases, the J end by 8 bases, with 16 bases between. From germline, CDR1 is KGHSH and CDR2 LQKENI. This CDR3 is 15 amino acids long. CDR3 protein: CASSPNRITGEKLFF. For the CDR3, the DNA is TGTGCCAGCTCACCTAACAGGATAACCGGGGAAAAACTGTTTTTT. Supplemented by reference TRBV18 and TRBJ1-4, the full variable domain reads NAGVMQNPRHLVRRRGQEARLRCSPMKGHSHVYWYRQLPEEGLKFMVYLQKENIIDESGMPKERFSAEFPKEGPSILRIQQVVRGDSAAYFCASSPNRITGEKLFFGSGTQLSVL.

The table lists this clonotype with many counts. The V and J genes are TRBV4-2 and TRBJ1-1; D gene unclear. Trimming stripped 1 base from V and 5 bases from J, with 11 bases between. The CDR3 runs to 14 residues. Germline values: CDR1 LGHNA, CDR2 YNFKEQ. The CDR3 loop reads CASSQGETTTEAFF. CDR3 coding DNA: TGTGCCAGCAGCCAAGGGGAGACGACGACTGAAGCTTTCTTT.

Points on this clonotype: Possible read error: a much larger clone is one base away. The chain has TRBV7-8 and TRBJ1-5; 9 bases are a match to TRBD1. Germline loops: CDR1 SGHVS, CDR2 FQNEAQ. This CDR3 is built from 16 residues. In DNA form, the CDR3 reads TGTGTCAGCAGCTTAAGGACAGGGGATAGCAATCAGCCCCAGCATTTT. This gives the protein CVSSLRTGDSNQPQHF.

This clonotype occurred a few times. The J gene is TRBJ2-2, the V gene TRBV9, with D perhaps given as TRBD1 or TRBD2 (7 bases each). Germline CDR1 SGDLS, CDR2 YYNGEE. The CDR3 spans 18 residues. V was trimmed by 1 base and J by 8 bases, leaving 24 bases between them. The CDR3 region has the DNA TGTGCCAGCAGCGTACGGGAGGACAGGCGGGCATGGGATGGGGAGCTGTTTTTT. Protein: CASSVREDRRAWDGELFF.

This clonotype was seen more than once but under ten times. V usage is TRBV18 and J usage is TRBJ1-2, with D uncertain. The germline V gene has CDR1 KGHSH and CDR2 LQKENI. The CDR3 runs 15 residues. The V end lost 0 bases, the J end lost 7 bases, and 15 bases lay between the germline ends. CDR3 DNA sequence: TGTGCCAGCTCACCACCGCTCGGGAGTGGTAGTGGCTACACCTTC. Its protein product is CASSPPLGSGSGYTF.

This clonotype was counted only a few times. This chain joins TRBV20-1 and TRBJ2-7; D remains unclear. With 1 base removed from V and 1 base from J, the gap between germline ends came to 17 bases. Germline assignment: CDR1 DFQATT and CDR2 SNEGSKA (reference sequence). This CDR3 spans 16 amino acids. The CDR3 sequence is CSARASGTIHSYEQYF. The CDR3 DNA follows: TGCAGTGCTAGAGCTTCGGGTACTATACATTCCTACGAGCAGTACTTC.

The chain couples TRBV9 to TRBJ2-5; TRBD1 or TRBD2 may be the D gene (5 bases each). The V and J ends lost 3 bases and 0 bases respectively, with 21 bases between them. The V gene's germline CDR1 is SGDLS and CDR2 YYNGEE. This CDR3 comprises 18 residues. The CDR3 nucleotides are TGTGCCAGCAGCGGGGGACCGGGCACAATTAGGCACCAAGAGACCCAGTACTTC. Its protein product is CASSGGPGTIRHQETQYF.